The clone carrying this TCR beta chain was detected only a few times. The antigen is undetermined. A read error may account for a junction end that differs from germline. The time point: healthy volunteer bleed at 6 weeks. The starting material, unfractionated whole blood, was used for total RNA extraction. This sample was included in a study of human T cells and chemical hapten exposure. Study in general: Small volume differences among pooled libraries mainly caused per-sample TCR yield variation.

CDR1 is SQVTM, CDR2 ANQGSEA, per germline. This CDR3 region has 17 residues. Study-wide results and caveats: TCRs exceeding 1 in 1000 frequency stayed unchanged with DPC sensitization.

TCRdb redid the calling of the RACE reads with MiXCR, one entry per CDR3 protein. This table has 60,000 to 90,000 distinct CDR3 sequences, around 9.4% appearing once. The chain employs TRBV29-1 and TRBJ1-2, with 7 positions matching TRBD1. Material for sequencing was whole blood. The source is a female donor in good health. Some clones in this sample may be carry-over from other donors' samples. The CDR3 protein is CSVGTPGTVLIGHHPWF. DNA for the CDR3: TGCAGCGTTGGTACGCCCGGGACAGTTCTTATAGGGCATCACCCGTGGTTC.